These 19 T cell receptor beta chains came from one sample sequenced in a study of blood T cell repertoires in COVID-19. This table comes from immunoSEQ multiplex PCR, and its TCRdb copy is limited to in-frame clones, with some not included. The repertoire includes more than 150,000 clones, about 80% of them detected once, and under 15% sits in the top ten. The sequencing input was PBMCs or T cells enriched from blood (not recorded which). The receptors derive from a man aged 55 to 70 who had been exposed to COVID-19.

Only one count was recorded for this clone. The chain is built from TRBV4-3 and TRBJ2-1; TRBD2 might be the D (5 bases). The CDR3 has 13 amino acids. Germline loops: CDR1 LGHNA, CDR2 YSLEER. The ends were cut back, 0 bases at V and 7 bases at J, with 7 bases in the middle. The CDR3 bases are TGCGCCAGCAGCCAAGATCCGGGAAATGAGCAGTTCTTC. Protein product: CASSQDPGNEQFF.

This clone came up many times. The chain has TRBV30 and TRBJ2-7; perhaps TRBD1 as D (6 bases). The CDR3 loop spans 15 amino acids. The V gene lost 0 bases and the J gene lost 9 bases, with 21 bases spanning the gap. Germline loops: CDR1 GTSNPN, CDR2 SVGIG (reference sequence). The CDR3 sequence is CAWSVLRLQGPMQYF. The CDR3 DNA reads as TGTGCCTGGAGTGTACTAAGGCTCCAGGGGCCCATGCAGTACTTC.

This clone was seen more than once but under ten times. This chain uses TRBV6-5 with TRBJ2-7; the match to TRBD1 covers 10 bases. The germline CDR1 and CDR2 sequences are MNHEY and SVGAGI. The CDR3 consists of 13 residues. V was pared by 5 bases and J by 7 bases, with 5 bases of the junction left unmatched. The CDR3 nucleotides are TGTGCCAGCAGTAGACAGGGGGCGGGGGAGCAGTACTTC. Protein: CASSRQGAGEQYF.

J is TRBJ1-1 and V is TRBV15; the D is unclear. CDR3 length equals 16 residues. Trimming took 1 base from V and 0 from J, leaving 12 bases between them. CDR1 is LNHNV and CDR2 is YYDKDF in the germline V gene (reference sequence). CDR3 protein: CATSRGGGSMNTEAFF. CDR3 coding DNA: TGTGCCACCAGCAGAGGTGGCGGATCAATGAACACTGAAGCTTTCTTT.

The chain couples TRBV19 to TRBJ2-1; the D gene is possibly TRBD2 (6 bases). V was trimmed by 7 bases and J by 5 bases, leaving 18 bases between them. This CDR3 has 15 residues. From germline, CDR1 is LNHDA and CDR2 SQIVND (reference sequence). The CDR3 spells CASTPGVAGHNEQFF. CDR3 in DNA: TGTGCCAGTACCCCGGGAGTGGCGGGTCACAATGAGCAGTTCTTC. The full variable domain, rest sourced from reference TRBV19 and TRBJ2-1, is DGGITQSPKYLFRKEGQNVTLSCEQNLNHDAMYWYRQDPGQGLRLIYYSQIVNDFQKGDIAEGYSVSREKKESFPLTVTSAQKNPTAFYLCASTPGVAGHNEQFFGPGTRLTVL.

The rearrangement joins TRBV4-3 to TRBJ2-1; 8 bases line up with TRBD2. Germline lookup yields CDR1 LGHNA and CDR2 YSLEER. V lost 2 bases and J lost 9; bases outside the gene matches: 6. The CDR3 length is 14 residues. The CDR3 spells CASSQTPTSGEQFF. In DNA, the CDR3 is TGCGCCAGCAGCCAAACCCCAACTAGCGGTGAGCAGTTCTTC.

In its sample, this clone was seen a few times. The rearrangement joins TRBV28 to TRBJ1-6, with 10 bases identical to TRBD1. The CDR3 sequence is 15 residues long. V was pared by 6 bases and J by 9 bases, with 8 bases of the junction left unmatched. The V gene's germline CDR1 is MDHEN and CDR2 SYDVKM. CDR3 residues: CASSTGQGMFSPLHF. For the CDR3, the DNA is TGTGCCAGCAGCACGGGACAGGGGATGTTTTCACCCCTCCACTTT.

The V call is TRBV19, the J call TRBJ2-1; 7 nucleotides line up with TRBD2. From germline, CDR1 is LNHDA and CDR2 SQIVND (reference sequence). The CDR3 extends over 12 amino acids. V was pared by 8 bases and J by 7 bases, with 5 bases of the junction left unmatched. CDR3 DNA sequence: TGTGCCAGTCGGGGACTAACTAATGAGCAGTTCTTC. Translating gives CASRGLTNEQFF.

This sequence joins TRBV2 and TRBJ1-3; no reliable D call. V lost 6 bases and J 0 bases, leaving 12 bases between the germline ends. The germline CDR1 and CDR2 sequences are SNHLY and FYNNEI. The CDR3 sequence is 15 residues long. CDR3: CASSVEVYSGNTIYF. CDR3 sequence (DNA): TGTGCCAGCAGCGTCGAGGTGTACTCTGGAAACACCATATATTTT. Full variable domain (rest looked up from reference TRBV2 and TRBJ1-3): EPEVTQTPSHQVTQMGQEVILRCVPISNHLYFYWYRQILGQKVEFLVSFYNNEISEKSEIFDDQFSVERPDGSNFTLKIRSTKLEDSAMYFCASSVEVYSGNTIYFGEGSWLTVV.

The V gene is TRBV3-1 (or the pseudogene TRBV3-2), the J gene TRBJ1-6, with TRBD1 matching over 8 bases. Trimming at V came to 2 bases and at J to 7 bases, leaving 13 bases not matched to a gene. The CDR3 covers 18 residues. Germline CDR1 is LGHDT and CDR2 is YNNKEL (reference sequence). The chain's CDR3 is CASSQRSGGQGGNSPLHF. As DNA, the CDR3 is TGTGCCAGCAGCCAAAGGTCAGGAGGACAGGGCGGCAATTCACCCCTCCACTTT.

The genes are TRBV6-5 and TRBJ1-1; tentative D call: TRBD1 (5 bases). With 2 bases removed from V and 1 base from J, the gap between germline ends came to 8 bases. The CDR3 sequence is 14 residues long. Germline V gene sequence: CDR1 MNHEY, CDR2 SVGAGI. The CDR3 DNA reads as TGTGCCAGCAGTTACGGCACAGGGAACACTGAAGCTTTCTTT. It specifies CASSYGTGNTEAFF.

The chain employs TRBV5-6 and TRBJ1-6; TRBD1 matches at 7 bases. Germline assignment: CDR1 SGHDT and CDR2 YYEEEE. V lost 1 base to trimming and J lost 6 bases; unmatched junction nucleotides: 7. This CDR3 is 16 amino acids long. CDR3 in amino acids: CASSLLWDSANSPLHF. The CDR3 nucleotides are TGTGCCAGCAGCTTGCTGTGGGACAGCGCTAATTCACCCCTCCACTTT.

The chain couples TRBV27 to TRBJ1-6; TRBD1 matches 8 bases. In germline, CDR1 is MNHEY, CDR2 SMNVEV (reference sequence). The V gene end was trimmed by 5 bases and the J gene end by 7 bases; junction bases not matched to a gene: 1. This CDR3 comprises 13 residues. The DNA of the CDR3 is TGTGCCAGCAGTGACAGGGGCAATTCACCCCTCCACTTT. It translates to CASSDRGNSPLHF.

The V call is TRBV9, the J call TRBJ1-1; a possible D gene is TRBD1 (6 bases). Germline loops: CDR1 SGDLS, CDR2 YYNGEE. This CDR3 contains 15 residues. The V and J ends lost 4 bases and 4 bases respectively, with 17 bases between them. The CDR3 protein is CASSPTHRDTTEAFF. The CDR3 DNA is TGTGCCAGCAGCCCCACGCACAGGGATACCACTGAAGCTTTCTTT.

The V and J genes are TRBV28 and TRBJ1-5, with a possible D match to TRBD1 (5 bases). V shed 2 bases and J shed 5 bases, with 16 bases lying between them. The CDR3 has 16 amino acids. Per the germline V gene, CDR1 is MDHEN and CDR2 is SYDVKM. DNA of the CDR3: TGTGCCAGCAGTTTAGTGGGGCACTTTGAGGATCAGCCCCAGCATTTT. It is translated as CASSLVGHFEDQPQHF.

The gene calls are TRBV14 and TRBJ2-5; 11 bases agree with TRBD2. With V trimmed by 1 base and J by 1 base, 5 bases remained unmatched. This CDR3 region has 17 residues. CDR1 SGHDN and CDR2 FVKESK come from the germline V gene. The CDR3 here is CASSQAPSGRSQETQYF. In DNA form, the CDR3 reads TGTGCCAGCAGCCAAGCCCCTAGCGGGAGGTCCCAAGAGACCCAGTACTTC.

This chain uses TRBV19 with TRBJ1-4, with D possibly being TRBD1 (6 bases). The CDR3 is made up of 14 amino acids. Germline-derived CDR1 and CDR2 are LNHDA and SQIVND (reference sequence). Trimming stripped 6 bases from V and 8 bases from J, with 16 bases between. The CDR3 nucleotides are TGTGCCAGTAGCAGGGGCCAGGGTAGCGAAAAACTGTTTTTT. Its protein product is CASSRGQGSEKLFF.

The rearrangement uses TRBV19 and TRBJ2-3; D might be TRBD2 (6 bases). The germline V gene encodes CDR1 LNHDA and CDR2 SQIVND (reference sequence). CDR3 size: 13 residues. V was trimmed by 5 bases and J by 6 bases, leaving 12 bases between them. The CDR3 DNA sequence: TGTGCCAGTAGTTTGGGACTCCCCGATACGCAGTATTTT. Translation gives CASSLGLPDTQYF.

DNA for the CDR3: TGTGCCAGCAGTGAACGTTACGAGCAGTACTTC. Translated: CASSERYEQYF. The V and J genes are TRBV2 and TRBJ2-7; D uncertain. Germline V gene data show CDR1 as SNHLY and CDR2 as FYNNEI. V was shortened by 2 bases and J by 4 bases, with 3 bases between the two germline ends. The CDR3 is made up of 11 amino acids.